This TCR beta chain was obtained from a study of blood T cell repertoires in COVID-19. For the study at large: The analysed material was cDNA or gDNA that came from T cells, B-cell-depleted T cells, or PBMCs.

This clone has just a few counts. The germline V gene encodes CDR1 ENHRY and CDR2 SYGVKD. This CDR3 region has 15 residues. The V gene end was trimmed by 5 bases and the J gene end by 4 bases; junction bases not matched to a gene: 4. Original handling: Nucleated cell number was recorded as an estimate derived from reference gene primer amplification. TCRdb keeps only in-frame clones here, not all; method: immunoSEQ multiplex PCR. That table furnishes V, J and clone size, whereas the DNA furnished D and trimming. The sample includes 130,000 to 150,000 clones, about 87% of them seen just once. The chain has TRBV10-3 and TRBJ2-1; 11 bases are a match to TRBD2. The clonotype comes from a woman aged 50 to 60 with acute or convalescent COVID-19. The sequenced sample consisted of peripheral blood. DNA for the CDR3: TGTGCCATCAGTCAACTAGCGGGGGAATACAATGAGCAGTTCTTC. Translating it yields CAISQLAGEYNEQFF.